This T cell receptor beta chain was profiled in a study of CD8 T cells in Susac syndrome. Reverse transcription of roughly 0.45 to 1 ug RNA used random hexamers. TCRdb ran MiXCR on the immunoSEQ multiplex PCR reads and lists one entry per CDR3 protein. The table includes tens of thousands of distinct CDR3 sequences, 80% to 95% detected once. This clonotype was seen a single time. The ends were cut back, 3 bases at V and 7 bases at J, with 12 bases in the middle. The CDR3 runs to 13 residues. Per germline, CDR1 LNHDA and CDR2 SQIVND (reference sequence). The sample was CD8+ T cells from PBMCs. The TCR was taken from a human donor in good health. V gene TRBV19 combines with J gene TRBJ1-2; possible D gene TRBD1, 6 bases. The CDR3: CASSIQGSRGYTF. In nucleotides, the CDR3 is TGTGCCAGTAGTATCCAGGGGTCGCGTGGCTACACCTTC. Based on the CDR3 plus reference TRBV19 and TRBJ1-2, the full variable domain is DGGITQSPKYLFRKEGQNVTLSCEQNLNHDAMYWYRQDPGQGLRLIYYSQIVNDFQKGDIAEGYSVSREKKESFPLTVTSAQKNPTAFYLCASSIQGSRGYTFGSGTRLTVV.